These T cell receptor beta chains were read from a single sample in a study of blood T cell repertoires in COVID-19. TCRdb's table, derived via immunoSEQ multiplex PCR, lists solely in-frame clones and lacks some. The repertoire holds approximately 170,000 clones, with around 85% as singletons. Sequenced input: peripheral blood. The receptors originated from a man younger than 45 with acute or convalescent COVID-19. Each CDR3 is given with its conserved first and last residue. The D gene is left open where the match is weak. Size tells how often a clone was seen (once, few, many) or the class of an expanded clone, and some rows leave it out.

V gene	D gene	J gene	clone size	CDR3 protein	CDR3 DNA
TRBV2	TRBD1	TRBJ1-1	once	CASSSTGGAEAFF	TGTGCCAGCAGCTCTACAGGGGGCGCGGAAGCTTTCTTT
TRBV28	.	TRBJ1-5	.	CASSYEGSNQPQHF	TGTGCCAGCAGTTACGAGGGAAGCAATCAGCCCCAGCATTTT
TRBV30	.	TRBJ1-2	.	CAWSLGGAYGYTF	TGTGCCTGGAGCCTGGGGGGGGCATATGGCTACACCTTC
TRBV28	.	TRBJ1-5	.	CASRGGNQPQHF	TGTGCCAGCCGAGGGGGTAATCAGCCCCAGCATTTT
TRBV19	.	TRBJ1-5	.	CASSNGHSQPQHF	TGTGCCAGTAGTAACGGACACTCTCAGCCCCAGCATTTT
TRBV29-1	.	TRBJ2-5	.	CSVAQETQYF	TGCAGCGTTGCACAGGAGACCCAGTACTTC
TRBV5-1	.	TRBJ1-2	.	CASSPVTDYGYTF	TGCGCCAGCAGCCCGGTGACAGACTATGGCTACACCTTC
TRBV6-5	.	TRBJ1-6	once	CASNSIGRGNSPLHF	TGTGCCAGCAATTCGATTGGACGGGGGAATTCACCCCTCCACTTT
TRBV5-5	TRBD2	TRBJ2-3	.	CASSLRTSGPLDTQYF	TGTGCCAGCAGCCTCCGGACTAGCGGGCCCCTAGATACGCAGTATTTT
TRBV28	TRBD1	TRBJ1-2	.	CASSVRGPGYTF	TGTGCCAGCAGCGTAAGGGGGCCTGGCTACACCTTC
TRBV7-6	TRBD2	TRBJ2-7	.	CASSLGLAGAGEQYF	TGTGCCAGCAGCTTAGGGCTAGCGGGAGCAGGGGAGCAGTACTTC
TRBV2	.	TRBJ1-5	.	CASSTQGGSNQPQHF	TGTGCCAGCAGTACTCAGGGTGGTAGCAATCAGCCCCAGCATTTT
TRBV11-2	TRBD1	TRBJ2-5	.	CASSSGQTQETQYF	TGTGCCAGCAGCTCGGGACAGACCCAAGAGACCCAGTACTTC
TRBV5-1	.	TRBJ2-5	.	CASSLGTFQETQYF	TGCGCCAGCAGCCTAGGGACTTTCCAAGAGACCCAGTACTTC
TRBV9	TRBD2	TRBJ2-5	.	CASSPGLAGGPETQYF	TGTGCCAGCAGCCCCGGACTAGCGGGGGGGCCGGAGACCCAGTACTTC
TRBV27	.	TRBJ1-2	.	CASSPTGLNYGYTF	TGTGCCAGCAGTCCAACAGGGTTAAACTATGGCTACACCTTC
TRBV5-1	.	TRBJ1-6	.	CASSPLAGARTSPLHF	TGCGCCAGCAGCCCCTTAGCGGGGGCCCGTACCTCACCCCTCCACTTT
TRBV2	TRBD1	TRBJ2-1	.	CASSGDREQFF	TGTGCCAGCAGTGGGGACAGGGAGCAGTTCTTC
TRBV3-1/TRBV3-2	.	TRBJ1-1	.	CASSLPRRHPAKAFF	TGTGCCAGCAGCCTCCCAAGGCGACACCCCGCGAAAGCTTTCTTT
TRBV19	TRBD2	TRBJ2-5	.	CASRVAGTQGPQYF	TGTGCCAGTAGAGTAGCGGGGACCCAAGGTCCCCAGTACTTC
TRBV5-4	.	TRBJ2-7	.	CASSPGSGYEQYF	TGTGCCAGCAGCCCCGGAAGCGGCTACGAGCAGTACTTC
TRBV7-9	.	TRBJ2-7	.	CASSSGRYEQYF	TGTGCCAGTTCCTCCGGCAGGTACGAGCAGTACTTC
TRBV6-5	TRBD2	TRBJ2-3	once	CAIRRLAMSTDTQYF	TGTGCCATCAGGAGACTAGCGATGAGCACAGATACGCAGTATTTT
TRBV3-1/TRBV3-2	.	TRBJ2-5	.	CASSRFRGETQYF	TGTGCCAGCAGCCGTTTCCGGGGAGAGACCCAGTACTTC
TRBV18	.	TRBJ2-3	.	CASSPLAELHTQYF	TGTGCCAGCTCACCACTCGCTGAACTTCATACGCAGTATTTT
TRBV27	.	TRBJ2-1	.	CASSLERADMNEQFF	TGTGCCAGCAGTTTGGAGCGGGCAGACATGAATGAGCAGTTCTTC
TRBV12-5	.	TRBJ1-5	.	CASVTELSNQPQHF	TGTGCTAGTGTGACAGAGCTTAGCAATCAGCCCCAGCATTTT
TRBV7-8	TRBD1	TRBJ1-1	.	CASSWTGGTEAFF	TGTGCCAGCAGTTGGACAGGAGGCACTGAAGCTTTCTTT
TRBV6-5	.	TRBJ1-3	.	CASREVSGNTIYF	TGTGCCAGCAGGGAGGTCTCTGGAAACACCATATATTTT
TRBV6-6	TRBD1	TRBJ2-1	.	CASSQRTGWDVNEQFF	TGTGCCAGCAGCCAACGGACAGGGTGGGATGTGAATGAGCAGTTCTTC
TRBV19	TRBD1	TRBJ1-3	.	CASQPGQGSGNTIYF	TGTGCCAGTCAACCGGGACAGGGATCTGGAAACACCATATATTTT
TRBV18	TRBD2	TRBJ2-1	once	CASSPPRGGSLYNEQFF	TGTGCCAGCTCACCACCGCGGGGGGGCTCTTTGTACAATGAGCAGTTCTTC
TRBV30	.	TRBJ1-6	few	CAWKDSNSPLHF	TGTGCCTGGAAGGACAGCAATTCACCCCTCCACTTT
TRBV9	.	TRBJ1-1	few	CASSFGTGSTEAFF	TGTGCCAGCAGCTTTGGTACAGGCTCCACTGAAGCTTTCTTT
TRBV19	.	TRBJ1-5	.	CASSIGAISNQPQHF	TGTGCCAGTAGTATAGGAGCGATTAGCAATCAGCCCCAGCATTTT
TRBV9	TRBD2	TRBJ2-3	once	CASSRTSGLDTQYF	TGTGCCAGCAGCAGAACTAGCGGGTTAGATACGCAGTATTTT
TRBV10-2	.	TRBJ1-3	.	CASSWDNSGNTIYF	TGCGCCAGCAGTTGGGACAACTCTGGAAACACCATATATTTT
TRBV5-1	TRBD2	TRBJ2-7	.	CASRGLAGGNEQYF	TGCGCCAGCAGAGGACTAGCGGGAGGTAACGAGCAGTACTTC
TRBV24-1	TRBD1	TRBJ2-1	.	CATSDRTGGYEQFF	TGTGCCACCAGTGATAGGACAGGCGGTTATGAGCAGTTCTTC
TRBV30	.	TRBJ1-6	.	CAGGRGINSPLHF	TGTGCCGGGGGTCGAGGGATCAATTCACCCCTCCACTTT
TRBV19	TRBD1	TRBJ1-1	.	CASGTGPKNTEAFF	TGTGCCAGCGGGACAGGACCTAAGAACACTGAAGCTTTCTTT
TRBV27	.	TRBJ1-6	once	CASSPAGGHRPLHF	TGTGCCAGCAGCCCAGCAGGTGGTCATAGACCCCTCCACTTT
TRBV5-8	TRBD2	TRBJ2-3	.	CASSFGGSPQYF	TGTGCCAGCAGCTTCGGGGGGTCGCCGCAGTATTTT
TRBV30	.	TRBJ1-6	.	CAWSVQFNSPLHF	TGTGCCTGGAGTGTACAATTTAATTCACCCCTCCACTTT
TRBV6-4	.	TRBJ1-4	.	CASKQILANEKLFF	TGTGCCAGCAAACAAATTCTAGCTAATGAAAAACTGTTTTTT
TRBV6-5	.	TRBJ1-3	.	CASSYYRDTTGNTIYF	TGTGCCAGCAGTTACTACAGGGATACCACCGGAAACACCATATATTTT
TRBV9	TRBD2	TRBJ2-1	.	CASSHLAGGYNEQFF	TGTGCCAGCAGCCACCTAGCGGGGGGTTACAATGAGCAGTTCTTC
TRBV6-5	.	TRBJ1-1	.	CAGGMSLNTEAFF	TGTGCCGGGGGGATGAGTTTGAACACTGAAGCTTTCTTT
TRBV6-5	.	TRBJ2-3	.	CAFRGGDTQYF	TGTGCTTTTCGGGGTGGAGATACGCAGTATTTT
TRBV11-2	TRBD2	TRBJ2-3	.	CASSSTLDYTGGTQYF	TGTGCCAGCAGCTCTACATTGGACTACACGGGAGGGACGCAGTATTTT
TRBV19	.	TRBJ2-5	.	CASSRLSQETQYF	TGTGCCAGTAGCCGACTCTCCCAAGAGACCCAGTACTTC
TRBV7-2	TRBD1	TRBJ2-7	.	CASSPNRGTTYEQYF	TGTGCCAGCAGCCCCAACAGGGGGACCACCTACGAGCAGTACTTC